Below, 6 T cell receptor beta chains from the same sample are listed, as sequenced in a study of PD-1 blockade in classical Hodgkin lymphoma. Here immunoSEQ multiplex PCR was the method, and the copy in TCRdb shows in-frame clones only, minus some. This sample yields around 21,000 clones, of which 90% to 95% are seen a single time; approximately 0.41% belongs to the top ten. Specified time point: newly diagnosed, previously untreated cHL patient sample. Researchers report purifying CD4+ T cells from thawed PBMCs by magnetic negative selection. Sequenced sample: CD4+ T cells from blood. The receptor source for this set is a human donor with classical Hodgkin lymphoma.

The rearrangement joins TRBV7-8 to TRBJ1-6; possibly TRBD1 for D (5 bases). CDR3 size: 18 residues. Trimming removed 2 bases from V and 0 bases from J, with 14 bases in between. Germline V lookup: CDR1 SGHVS, CDR2 FQNEAQ. CDR3 sequence reads: CASSLLSGGSSYNSPLHF. CDR3 DNA sequence: TGTGCCAGCAGCTTACTAAGCGGGGGAAGCTCCTATAATTCACCCCTCCACTTT. Drawing the rest from reference TRBV7-8 and TRBJ1-6, the complete variable domain is GAGVSQSPRYKVAKRGQDVALRCDPISGHVSLFWYQQALGQGPEFLTYFQNEAQLDKSGLPSDRFFAERPEGSVSTLKIQRTQQEDSAVYLCASSLLSGGSSYNSPLHFGNGTRLTVT.

The J gene is TRBJ1-1, the V gene TRBV6-7; D not certain. TRBV6-7 is designated an ORF whose function remains uncertain. The germline V and J ends were trimmed by 8 bases and 6 bases, with 19 bases remaining between them. CDR3 length: 14 residues. CDR3 sequence: CASRFRRARAEAFF. DNA of the CDR3: TGTGCCAGCCGGTTCCGAAGGGCTCGCGCTGAAGCTTTCTTT.

This clone is a singleton in its sample. The rearrangement links TRBV13 to TRBJ2-1; D is perhaps TRBD1 (5 bases). V lost 5 bases and J 3 bases, leaving 11 bases between the germline ends. The germline gives CDR1 PRHDT, CDR2 FYEKMQ (reference sequence). The CDR3 loop spans 14 amino acids. The CDR3 is CASSPDSNYNEQFF. CDR3 DNA sequence: TGTGCCAGCAGCCCAGACAGCAACTACAATGAGCAGTTCTTC.

The rearrangement uses TRBV5-4 and TRBJ2-7, with TRBD1 matching 10 bases. V shed 3 bases, J shed 5 bases, and the junction held 8 bases outside the gene matches. The CDR3 runs 15 residues. Germline V gives CDR1 SGHNT, CDR2 YYREEE (reference sequence). The CDR3 bases are TGTGCCAGCAGCTCACACCGGGACAGGGGCCACGAGCAGTACTTC. This gives the protein CASSSHRDRGHEQYF.

This chain connects TRBV6-1 to TRBJ2-2; 8 bases map to TRBD2. Per germline, CDR1 MNHNS and CDR2 SASEGT. V lost 4 bases, J lost 4 bases, and 5 bases stayed unmatched. The CDR3 has 15 amino acids. The CDR3 spells CASSGLGLVTGELFF. The CDR3 DNA sequence: TGTGCCAGCAGTGGCCTGGGACTAGTCACCGGGGAGCTGTTTTTT.

This clone was seen more than once but under ten times. This chain joins TRBV10-3 and TRBJ2-7; D gene ambiguous. CDR3 length: 12 amino acids. CDR1 ENHRY and CDR2 SYGVKD come from the germline V gene. Trimming took 4 bases from V and 3 from J, leaving 7 bases between them. The CDR3 nucleotides are TGTGCCATCAGTGCATTCAGCTACGAGCAGTACTTC. This codes for CAISAFSYEQYF.